This T cell receptor (beta chain) originates from a study of blood T cell repertoires in COVID-19. Generated by immunoSEQ multiplex PCR, the TCRdb table keeps only in-frame clones and is missing some. The sample has around 180,000 clones, roughly 80% seen once. The CDR3 has 15 amino acids. Germline CDR1 is SGHTA and CDR2 is FQGNSA. The germline V and J ends were trimmed by 4 bases and 8 bases, with 18 bases remaining between them. The chain combines TRBV7-2 with TRBJ2-1; D may be TRBD1 (6 bases). Sequencing was done on a sample of peripheral blood. The sequence derives from a woman in her twenties or thirties with acute or convalescent COVID-19. The CDR3 protein is CASSSSGQVNYEQFF. The CDR3 DNA sequence: TGTGCCAGCAGCTCGTCGGGACAAGTAAACTATGAGCAGTTCTTC.